Sequencing of this T cell receptor (beta chain) was carried out in a study of response to subunit inactivated influenza vaccine. This clonotype was detected ten times or more. The target antigen is unknown. Findings and limits, study-wide: Authors suggested each seasonal influenza vaccination recruits few new T cells.

The J segment lost 4 bases and the V segment lost 5 bases, leaving 9 bases of the junction unmatched. The CDR3 length is 16 residues. The V gene's germline CDR1 is MDHEN and CDR2 SYDVKM. TCRdb redid the calling of the RT-PCR reads with MiXCR, one entry per CDR3 protein. In the table there are a few hundred thousand distinct CDR3 sequences, roughly 15% of which are singletons. This receptor was taken from a man aged 45-65 years who received an inactivated influenza vaccine. This specimen consisted of PBMCs from blood, obtained approximately 13 days after vaccination. The J gene is TRBJ2-1, the V gene TRBV28, with 9 bases fitting TRBD1. The CDR3, as DNA: TGTGCCAGCAGTCAAACAGGGGGCGCTTCTTACAATGAGCAGTTCTTC. Protein product: CASSQTGGASYNEQFF.